This T cell receptor (beta chain) derives from a study of control samples from healthy donors and cancer patients. Produced via immunoSEQ multiplex PCR; TCRdb's table is partial and in-frame only. The sample has 90,000 to 150,000 clones, 80% to 90% seen once. There are 12 residues in the CDR3. Trimming left V 7 bases short and J 5 bases short, with 11 bases between. From germline, CDR1 is SNHLY and CDR2 FYNNEI. This receptor was taken from a man younger than 45 in good health. The chain links TRBV2 to TRBJ2-5; D ambiguous. Input material: blood. The CDR3 sequence: CASKKGVETQYF. The CDR3 DNA reads TGTGCCAGCAAGAAGGGTGTGGAGACCCAGTACTTC.